The 2 T cell receptor beta chains given below trace back to one sample, sequenced in a study of T cell repertoires in cytomegalovirus infection. TCRdb re-derived calls from the reads in MiXCR, one entry per CDR3 protein. The sample records hundreds of thousands of distinct CDR3 sequences, roughly 23% being singletons. Sequencing was done on a sample of CD8+ T cells from PBMCs. These receptors were taken from a human donor in good health (CMV status not recorded). Some clones in this sample may be carry-over from other donors' samples.

V is TRBV7-9 and J is TRBJ2-3; 10 bases map to TRBD2. The CDR3 covers 17 residues. V lost 4 bases and J lost 6; bases outside the gene matches: 13. Germline CDR1 and CDR2: SEHNR and FQNEAQ (reference sequence). The CDR3 DNA reads as TGTGCCAGCAGCTGGTCTAGCGGGGGCCAACTCGGGGATACGCAGTATTTT. Amino acid sequence: CASSWSSGGQLGDTQYF.

This clonotype has a handful of counts. The V call is TRBV20-1, the J call TRBJ2-7, with D unresolved. Germline V gene lookup returns CDR1 DFQATT and CDR2 SNEGSKA (reference sequence). The CDR3 length is 13 residues. The V gene lost 1 base and the J gene lost 7 bases, with 14 bases spanning the gap. CDR3 sequence reads: CSARGGPSQEQYF. As DNA, the CDR3 is TGCAGTGCTAGAGGAGGCCCCTCGCAGGAGCAGTACTTC.